This T cell receptor beta chain emerged from a study of post-analysis software for immune sequencing data. About the study: Multiple sclerosis in the patients followed relapsing-remitting, secondary progressive and progressive-relapsing courses. Study-level results: Under the F measure, samples that were prepared in one batch clustered strongly together. Compared against controls, patients with multiple sclerosis displayed significantly lower normalized Chao1 diversity. Compared with controls, patients had more of 4 or 5 TRBV segments, including TRBV5-6, TRBV5-1 and TRBV20-1.

This clonotype was found a few times. Its antigen is as yet unknown. This CDR3 is 14 amino acids long. The V gene's germline CDR1 is MGHDK and CDR2 SYGVNS. Trimming stripped 3 bases from V and 6 bases from J, with 14 bases between. Tagging with unique molecular identifiers was a feature of the TCR beta cDNA libraries. Once about 0.9 to 11 million T cells were used, some 500,000 cDNA molecules resulted. TCRdb called the PCR reads again in MiXCR, with one record for every CDR3 protein. The table records under 200,000 distinct CDR3 sequences, 29% of them present only once. The sequence derives from a girl under 18 with multiple sclerosis. This chain joins TRBV25-1 and TRBJ1-1; possibly TRBD1 for D (5 bases). Sequencing was carried out using blood. Here the CDR3 reads CASSDPGTAAEAFF. The CDR3 nucleotides are TGTGCCAGCAGTGACCCCGGGACGGCTGCTGAAGCTTTCTTT.